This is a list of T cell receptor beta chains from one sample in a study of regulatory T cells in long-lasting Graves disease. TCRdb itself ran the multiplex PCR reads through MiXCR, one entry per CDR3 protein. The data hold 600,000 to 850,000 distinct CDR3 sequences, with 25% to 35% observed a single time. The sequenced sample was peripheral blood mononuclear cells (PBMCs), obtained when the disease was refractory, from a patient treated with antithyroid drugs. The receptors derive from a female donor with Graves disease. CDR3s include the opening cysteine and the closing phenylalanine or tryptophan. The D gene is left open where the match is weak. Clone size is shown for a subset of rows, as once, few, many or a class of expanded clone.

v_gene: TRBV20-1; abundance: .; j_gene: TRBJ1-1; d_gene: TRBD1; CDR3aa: CSARGGLAAEAFF; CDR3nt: TGCAGTGCTCGAGGGGGCCTTGCCGCTGAAGCTTTCTTT
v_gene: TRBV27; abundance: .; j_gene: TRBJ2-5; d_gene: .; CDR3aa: CASSFLSPGPQYF; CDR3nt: TGTGCCAGCAGTTTTCTGTCCCCTGGGCCCCAGTACTTC
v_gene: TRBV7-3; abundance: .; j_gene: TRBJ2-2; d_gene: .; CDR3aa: CASSLDGSNAGELFF; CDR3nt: TGTGCCAGCAGCTTAGACGGATCGAACGCCGGGGAGTTGTTTTTT
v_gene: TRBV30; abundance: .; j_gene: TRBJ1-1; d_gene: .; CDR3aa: CAWSGGGALAEAFF; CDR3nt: TGTGCCTGGAGTGGGGGGGGGGCGTTGGCTGAAGCTTTCTTT
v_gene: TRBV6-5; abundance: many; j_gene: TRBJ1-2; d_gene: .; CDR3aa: CASSYGTAANYGYTF; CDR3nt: TGTGCCAGCAGTTACGGGACCGCGGCTAACTATGGCTACACCTTC
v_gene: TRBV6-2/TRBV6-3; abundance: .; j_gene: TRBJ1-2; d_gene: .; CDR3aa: CASSEAPTSGYTF; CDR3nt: TGTGCCAGCAGTGAAGCCCCGACGTCTGGCTACACCTTC
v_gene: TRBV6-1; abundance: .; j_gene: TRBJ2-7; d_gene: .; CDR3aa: CASRAGTGNYEQYF; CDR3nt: TGTGCCAGCAGGGCCGGGACGGGGAACTACGAGCAGTACTTC
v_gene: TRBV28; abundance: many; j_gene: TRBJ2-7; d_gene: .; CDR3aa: CASSFPGTGVSYEQYF; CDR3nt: TGTGCCAGCAGTTTCCCAGGGACTGGAGTCTCCTACGAGCAGTACTTC
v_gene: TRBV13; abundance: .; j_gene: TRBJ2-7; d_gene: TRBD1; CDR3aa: CASSPQGQGYYEQYF; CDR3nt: TGTGCCAGCAGTCCGCAGGGACAGGGATATTACGAGCAGTACTTC
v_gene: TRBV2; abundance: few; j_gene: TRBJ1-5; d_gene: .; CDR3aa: CASRDDIGGNQPQHF; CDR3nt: TGTGCCAGCAGGGACGACATCGGAGGCAATCAGCCCCAGCATTTT
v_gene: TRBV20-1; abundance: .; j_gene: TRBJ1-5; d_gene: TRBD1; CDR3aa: CSATRTGINSNQPQHF; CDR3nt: TGCAGTGCCACCCGGACAGGGATCAATAGCAATCAGCCCCAGCATTTT
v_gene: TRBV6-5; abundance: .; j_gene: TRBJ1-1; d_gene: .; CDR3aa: CASSLYRGGTNTEAFF; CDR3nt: TGTGCCAGCAGTTTATACCGAGGAGGCACAAACACTGAAGCTTTCTTT
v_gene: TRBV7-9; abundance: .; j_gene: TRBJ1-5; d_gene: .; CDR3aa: CASSLFGENSNQPQHF; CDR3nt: TGTGCCAGCAGCTTATTTGGGGAAAATAGCAATCAGCCCCAGCATTTT
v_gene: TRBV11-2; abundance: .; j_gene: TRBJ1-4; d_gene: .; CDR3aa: CASSQMTVASNEKLFF; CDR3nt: TGTGCCAGCAGCCAGATGACGGTGGCTTCTAATGAAAAACTGTTTTTT
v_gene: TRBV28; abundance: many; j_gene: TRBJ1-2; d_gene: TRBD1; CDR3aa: CASSWDRGSSGYTF; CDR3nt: TGTGCCAGCAGCTGGGACAGGGGTTCGTCGGGCTACACCTTC
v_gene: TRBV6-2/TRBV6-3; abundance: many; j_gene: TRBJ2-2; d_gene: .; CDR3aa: CASSYTRVDGTVRELFF; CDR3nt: TGTGCCAGCAGTTACACTCGGGTAGATGGAACAGTACGGGAGCTGTTTTTT
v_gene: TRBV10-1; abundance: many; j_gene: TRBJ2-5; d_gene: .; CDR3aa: CASSEIVGETQYF; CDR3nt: TGCGCCAGCAGTGAAATAGTCGGAGAGACCCAGTACTTC
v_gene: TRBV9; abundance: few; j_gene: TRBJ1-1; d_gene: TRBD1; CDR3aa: CASSVTGRGIANAEAFF; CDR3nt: TGTGCCAGCAGCGTCACTGGCAGGGGGATTGCGAACGCTGAAGCTTTCTTT
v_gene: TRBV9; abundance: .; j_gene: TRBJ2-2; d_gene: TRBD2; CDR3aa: CASSPPERERNTGELFF; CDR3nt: TGTGCCAGCAGCCCCCCGGAGCGGGAGAGGAACACCGGGGAGCTGTTTTTT
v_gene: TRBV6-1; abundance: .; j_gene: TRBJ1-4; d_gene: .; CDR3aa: CASRSGAAKLFF; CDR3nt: TGTGCCAGCAGATCCGGGGCGGCAAAACTGTTTTTT
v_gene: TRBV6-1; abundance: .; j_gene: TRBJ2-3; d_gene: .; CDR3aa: CASTRLGTQYF; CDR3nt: TGTGCCAGCACCCGCCTTGGGACGCAGTATTTT
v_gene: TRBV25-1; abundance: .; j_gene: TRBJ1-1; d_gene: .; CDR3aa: CASIVGAEAFF; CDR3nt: TGTGCCAGCATAGTGGGTGCTGAAGCTTTCTTT
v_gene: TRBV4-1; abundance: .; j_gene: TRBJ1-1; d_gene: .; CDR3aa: CASSQEARGYPEAFF; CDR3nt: TGCGCCAGCAGCCAAGAAGCCAGGGGTTACCCTGAAGCTTTCTTT
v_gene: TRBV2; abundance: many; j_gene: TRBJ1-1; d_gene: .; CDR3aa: CASMGRLGTEAFF; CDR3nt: TGTGCCAGTATGGGCAGGTTGGGCACTGAAGCTTTCTTT
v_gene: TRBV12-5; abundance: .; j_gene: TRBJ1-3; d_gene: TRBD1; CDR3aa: CASGLSSLPIGSRDREGNTIYF; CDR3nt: TGTGCTAGTGGTCTCTCCTCTCTCCCCATAGGTTCCCGGGACAGGGAGGGAAACACCATATATTTT
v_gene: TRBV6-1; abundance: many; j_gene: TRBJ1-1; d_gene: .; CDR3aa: CASAFRGRDTEAFF; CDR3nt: TGTGCCAGCGCGTTCAGGGGTCGGGACACTGAAGCTTTCTTT
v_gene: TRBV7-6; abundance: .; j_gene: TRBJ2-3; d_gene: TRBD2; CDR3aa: CASGELAGADTQYF; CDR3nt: TGTGCCAGCGGCGAGCTAGCGGGAGCCGATACGCAGTATTTT
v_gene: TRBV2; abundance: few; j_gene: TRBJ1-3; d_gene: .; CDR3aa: CAGAGGSGNTIYF; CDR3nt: TGTGCCGGGGCTGGCGGCTCTGGAAACACCATATATTTT
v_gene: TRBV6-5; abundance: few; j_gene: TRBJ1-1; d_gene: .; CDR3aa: CASSYSRQAMNTEAFF; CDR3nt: TGTGCCAGCAGTTACTCGAGACAGGCCATGAACACTGAAGCTTTCTTT
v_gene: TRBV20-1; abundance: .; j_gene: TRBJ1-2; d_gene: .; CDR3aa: CSAALMPGYTF; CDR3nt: TGCAGTGCCGCCTTGATGCCGGGCTACACCTTC
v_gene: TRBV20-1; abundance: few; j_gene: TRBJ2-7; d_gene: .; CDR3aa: CSAPVGEGLEQYF; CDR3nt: TGCAGTGCCCCGGTTGGAGAGGGCCTCGAGCAGTACTTC
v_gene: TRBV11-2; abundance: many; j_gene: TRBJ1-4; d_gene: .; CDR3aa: CASSFYSHKQLEKLFF; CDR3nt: TGTGCCAGCAGCTTCTATTCGCACAAGCAACTCGAAAAACTGTTTTTT
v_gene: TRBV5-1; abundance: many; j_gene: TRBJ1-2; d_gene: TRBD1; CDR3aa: CASSYLGQDYGYTF; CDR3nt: TGCGCCAGCAGCTACCTGGGACAGGACTATGGCTACACCTTC